What follows are 13 T cell receptor beta chains derived from one specimen sequenced in a study of T cells in Graves' hyperthyroidism and ophthalmopathy. Amplified regions were TCR beta CDR3 sequences from RNA transcripts. Initially, a first-round RT-PCR of the TCR CDR3 employed the HTBI primer set. MiXCR was run by TCRdb on the multiplex PCR reads, yielding one entry per CDR3 protein. Counted here are around 100,000 distinct CDR3 sequences, roughly 44% occurring once; the ten biggest clones make up about 25%. Sequenced input: blood. These TCRs come from a middle-aged man with Graves' hyperthyroidism.

A few counts support this clonotype. Given a much more abundant clone one base away, this may be a read error. This chain uses TRBV6-5 with TRBJ2-5, with TRBD2 as a possible D gene (6 bases). There are 13 residues in the CDR3. From germline, CDR1 is MNHEY and CDR2 SVGAGI. Between the trimmed V and J ends, which lost 7 bases and 4 bases, there was a span of 13 bases. This CDR3 is CASIRRAGETQYF. As DNA, the CDR3 is TGTGCCAGCATACGACGAGCGGGAGAGACCCAGTACTTC.

The chain joins TRBV20-1 to TRBJ1-1; D not resolved. Trimming pared 0 bases from V and 5 bases from J, leaving 13 bases between. This CDR3 is built from 14 residues. Germline values: CDR1 DFQATT, CDR2 SNEGSKA (reference sequence). CDR3 residues: CSARDWVGRTEAFF. CDR3 DNA sequence: TGCAGTGCTAGAGACTGGGTAGGCAGGACTGAAGCTTTCTTT.

The genes are TRBV20-1 and TRBJ1-6, with 10 bases matching TRBD1. CDR1 is DFQATT and CDR2 is SNEGSKA in the germline V gene (reference sequence). CDR3 size: 14 residues. V shed 5 bases and J 8 bases; nucleotides not matched to a gene: 6. This CDR3 reads CSAQRQGAYSPLHF. CDR3 in DNA: TGCAGTGCTCAACGACAGGGGGCTTATTCACCCCTCCACTTT.

The chain has TRBV5-1 and TRBJ1-5; tentatively, D is TRBD1 (6 bases). Trimming took 4 bases from V and 7 from J, leaving 15 bases between them. Germline V CDR1 and CDR2: SGHRS, YFSETQ. The CDR3 is made up of 14 amino acids. The CDR3 region is CASSIQGGGQPQHF. Here the CDR3 DNA reads TGCGCCAGCAGCATACAGGGAGGGGGGCAGCCCCAGCATTTT. The complete variable domain, with remaining parts taken from reference TRBV5-1 and TRBJ1-5, reads KAGVTQTPRYLIKTRGQQVTLSCSPISGHRSVSWYQQTPGQGLQFLFEYFSETQRNKGNFPGRFSGRQFSNSRSEMNVSTLELGDSALYLCASSIQGGGQPQHFGDGTRLSIL.

The sample holds many counts of this clonotype. The chain combines TRBV2 with TRBJ1-6, with 8 bases aligning to TRBD1. V shed 4 bases, J shed 8 bases, and the junction held 13 bases outside the gene matches. CDR1 is SNHLY, CDR2 FYNNEI, per germline. The CDR3 consists of 17 residues. The CDR3 loop is CASSVSPGDRQDSPLHF. For the CDR3, the DNA is TGTGCCAGCAGTGTCAGCCCTGGGGACAGGCAAGATTCACCCCTCCACTTT.

This clonotype showed up many times. The chain combines TRBV20-1 with TRBJ1-6; 9 bases fit TRBD1. The CDR3 is 13 amino acids. V was clipped by 4 bases and J by 9 bases; unmatched bases: 4. Germline lookup yields CDR1 DFQATT and CDR2 SNEGSKA (reference sequence). CDR3 nucleotides: TGCAGTGCTATTCCGGGACAGGGTTCACCCCTCCACTTT. It is translated as CSAIPGQGSPLHF.

In this sample, this clonotype turned up many times. The chain carries TRBV13 and TRBJ2-7; perhaps TRBD2 as D (6 bases). CDR3 length: 15 residues. Trimming pared 2 bases from V and 0 bases from J, leaving 11 bases between. In germline, CDR1 is PRHDT, CDR2 FYEKMQ (reference sequence). Here the CDR3 DNA reads TGTGCCAGCAGCTTATCGGCCGGGAGCTCCTACGAGCAGTACTTC. Translated, it gives CASSLSAGSSYEQYF.

The V gene is TRBV30, the J gene TRBJ2-7, with no clear D. The CDR3 spans 14 residues. Deletions cut 3 bases from V and 4 bases from J, with 16 bases between. Germline values: CDR1 GTSNPN, CDR2 SVGIG (reference sequence). This CDR3 reads CAWRRAGVGYEQYF. CDR3 bases: TGTGCCTGGAGAAGGGCTGGGGTCGGATACGAGCAGTACTTC.

The V and J genes are TRBV11-2 and TRBJ1-4, with D possibly matching TRBD1 (5 bases). V lost 1 base and J lost 6, with 9 bases in between. The CDR3 length is 14 residues. Germline CDR1 and CDR2: SGHAT and FQNNGV. The CDR3 sequence: CASSLVGGDEKLFF. In DNA form, the CDR3 reads TGTGCCAGCAGCTTAGTGGGGGGAGATGAAAAACTGTTTTTT.

This chain uses TRBV19 with TRBJ1-5, with a possible D match to TRBD1 (6 bases). Germline lookup yields CDR1 LNHDA and CDR2 SQIVND (reference sequence). Trimming stripped 1 base from V and 4 bases from J, with 11 bases between. The CDR3 spans 15 residues. As DNA, the CDR3 is TGTGCCAGTAGTATAGGGGGGGGCGAAAATCAGCCCCAGCATTTT. Protein sequence: CASSIGGGENQPQHF.

In its sample, this clonotype was seen many times. The chain couples TRBV7-9 to TRBJ2-5; 10 bases map to TRBD2. The CDR3 runs to 12 residues. Trimming removed 6 bases from V and 5 bases from J; junction bases left unmatched: 0. Germline lookup yields CDR1 SEHNR and CDR2 FQNEAQ (reference sequence). In DNA form, the CDR3 reads TGTGCCAGCAGTAGCGGGGGGGAGACCCAGTACTTC. Residues: CASSSGGETQYF. Complete variable domain (other parts from reference TRBV7-9 and TRBJ2-5): DTGVSQNPRHKITKRGQNVTFRCDPISEHNRLYWYRQTLGQGPEFLTYFQNEAQLEKSRLLSDRFSAERPKGSFSTLEIQRTEQGDSAMYLCASSSGGETQYFGPGTRLLVL.

The gene calls are TRBV2 and TRBJ1-2; D might be TRBD1 (6 bases). Between the trimmed V and J ends, which lost 9 bases and 2 bases, there was a span of 25 bases. The CDR3 consists of 17 residues. Germline-derived CDR1 and CDR2 are SNHLY and FYNNEI. The DNA of the CDR3 is TGTGCCAGTAGATCGGACAGACGGGTCCAGCCCAACTATGGCTACACCTTC. As protein: CASRSDRRVQPNYGYTF.

To note about this clonotype: No conserved phenylalanine or tryptophan is present at the end of the CDR3, so a read error is the likely explanation. Because the CDR3's place on the DNA is in doubt, the DNA is left out and the CDR3 is given as listed by TCRdb. The V and J genes are TRBV2 and TRBJ2-5; the table's D call, TRBD1, was not checked against the DNA. The V gene's germline CDR1 is SNHLY and CDR2 FYNNEI. The length of the CDR3 is 16 amino acids, counting both ends. CDR3 loop: CASRAPGQGMARDPVL.